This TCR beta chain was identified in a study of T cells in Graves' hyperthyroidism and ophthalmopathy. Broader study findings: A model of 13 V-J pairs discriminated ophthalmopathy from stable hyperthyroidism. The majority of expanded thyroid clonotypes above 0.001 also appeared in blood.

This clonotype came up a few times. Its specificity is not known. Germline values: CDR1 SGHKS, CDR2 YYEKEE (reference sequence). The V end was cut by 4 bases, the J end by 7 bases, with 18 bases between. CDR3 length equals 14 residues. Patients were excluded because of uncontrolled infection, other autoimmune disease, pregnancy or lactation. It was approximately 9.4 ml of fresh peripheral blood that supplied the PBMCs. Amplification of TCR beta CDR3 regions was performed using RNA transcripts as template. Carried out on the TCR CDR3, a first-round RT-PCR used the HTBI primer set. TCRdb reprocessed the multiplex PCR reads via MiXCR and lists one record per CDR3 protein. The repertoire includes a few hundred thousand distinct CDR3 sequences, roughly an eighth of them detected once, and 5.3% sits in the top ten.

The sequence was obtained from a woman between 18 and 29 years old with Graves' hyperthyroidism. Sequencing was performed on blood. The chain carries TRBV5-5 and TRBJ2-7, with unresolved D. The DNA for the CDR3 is TGTGCCAGCAGCCCCGAGGCTATGTATTGGGAGCAGTACTTC. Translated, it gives CASSPEAMYWEQYF. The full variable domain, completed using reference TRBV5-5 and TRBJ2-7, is DAGVTQSPTHLIKTRGQQVTLRCSPISGHKSVSWYQQVLGQGPQFIFQYYEKEERGRGNFPDRFSARQFPNYSSELNVNALLLGDSALYLCASSPEAMYWEQYFGPGTRLTVT.